The 2 T cell receptor beta chains in this list originate from one sample, sequenced in a study of shared clonotypes between healthy human individuals. TCRdb keeps only in-frame clones here, not all; method: immunoSEQ multiplex PCR. The sample holds hundreds of thousands of clones, around 97% seen once. Sequenced: naive CD4+ T cells sorted from blood. Subset noted: CD45RA+ positively selected. These receptors came from a woman in her thirties in good health.

Notes on this clone: In the same sample, other DNA sequences code for this CDR3. The chain uses TRBV5-1 and TRBJ1-5; unclear D gene. This CDR3 comprises 15 residues. Trimming pared 0 bases from V and 1 base from J, leaving 8 bases between. Germline CDR1 SGHRS, CDR2 YFSETQ. The CDR3 nucleotides read TGCGCCAGCAGCTTGGCCCCAGGCAGCAATCAGCCCCAGCATTTT. It codes for CASSLAPGSNQPQHF.

The chain couples TRBV28 to TRBJ1-5; the D gene is possibly TRBD1 (5 bases). This CDR3 is built from 16 residues. Trimming pared 5 bases from V and 6 bases from J, leaving 20 bases between. Germline V CDR1 and CDR2: MDHEN, SYDVKM. CDR3 DNA: TGTGCCAGCAGTGAGAGACTCGGGGCACTAGGTCAGCCCCAGCATTTT. The encoded protein is CASSERLGALGQPQHF. The variable domain in full, with the rest retrieved from reference TRBV28 and TRBJ1-5, is DVKVTQSSRYLVKRTGEKVFLECVQDMDHENMFWYRQDPGLGLRLIYFSYDVKMKEKGDIPEGYSVSREKKERFSLILESASTNQTSMYLCASSERLGALGQPQHFGDGTRLSIL.